Presented here are 4 T cell receptor beta chains from one specimen sequenced in a study of post-analysis software for immune sequencing data. No antigen has been assigned to these receptors. General study points: Among four to six TRBV segments more frequent in patients than controls were TRBV5-6, TRBV5-1 and TRBV20-1.

TCR beta cDNA libraries included unique molecular identifiers. TCRdb analysed the PCR reads with MiXCR anew, one entry per CDR3 protein. The table records hundreds of thousands of distinct CDR3 sequences, around 60% of them present only once. Sample: blood. Receptors were obtained from a girl aged 2 to 9 with multiple sclerosis.

The V gene is TRBV4-1, the J gene TRBJ2-7; 7 nucleotides align to TRBD1. Germline lookup yields CDR1 MGHRA and CDR2 YSYEKL. Trimming removed 4 bases from V and 3 bases from J; junction bases left unmatched: 6. The CDR3 spans 14 residues. The CDR3 DNA reads TGCGCCAGCAGCCCAGGGACAGCTTTCTACGAGCAGTACTTC. Protein sequence: CASSPGTAFYEQYF.

The genes are TRBV5-4 and TRBJ2-5; 9 nucleotides agree with TRBD1. The DNA end lines up better with TRBJ2-7; the J call may be wrong. The germline CDR1 and CDR2 sequences are SGHNT and YYREEE (reference sequence). The CDR3 extends over 14 amino acids. The CDR3 nucleotides are TGTGCCAGCAGCCTCGGACAGGGGAGGAGCGAGCAGTACTTC. Amino acids: CASSLGQGRSEQYF.

The V gene is TRBV7-2, the J gene TRBJ2-1; tentative D call: TRBD1 (5 bases). The J call is in doubt because the DNA end fits TRBJ2-7 better. From germline, CDR1 is SGHTA and CDR2 FQGNSA. The CDR3 extends over 15 amino acids. Written as DNA, the CDR3 is TGTGCCAGCAGCTTTGATGGGGCATACTACAATGAGCAGTACTTC. Its protein is CASSFDGAYYNEQYF.

This clonotype was detected once. The chain is built from TRBV5-1 and TRBJ2-1; perhaps TRBD2 as D (5 bases). CDR3 length: 15 amino acids. Trimming stripped 3 bases from V and 13 bases from J, with 23 bases between. The germline V gene has CDR1 SGHRS and CDR2 YFSETQ. CDR3 region: CASSSGRLSTMTQFF. The CDR3 DNA is TGCGCCAGCAGCTCAGGTAGACTATCGACAATGACCCAGTTCTTC. Complete variable domain (other parts from reference TRBV5-1 and TRBJ2-1): KAGVTQTPRYLIKTRGQQVTLSCSPISGHRSVSWYQQTPGQGLQFLFEYFSETQRNKGNFPGRFSGRQFSNSRSEMNVSTLELGDSALYLCASSSGRLSTMTQFFGPGTRLTVL.